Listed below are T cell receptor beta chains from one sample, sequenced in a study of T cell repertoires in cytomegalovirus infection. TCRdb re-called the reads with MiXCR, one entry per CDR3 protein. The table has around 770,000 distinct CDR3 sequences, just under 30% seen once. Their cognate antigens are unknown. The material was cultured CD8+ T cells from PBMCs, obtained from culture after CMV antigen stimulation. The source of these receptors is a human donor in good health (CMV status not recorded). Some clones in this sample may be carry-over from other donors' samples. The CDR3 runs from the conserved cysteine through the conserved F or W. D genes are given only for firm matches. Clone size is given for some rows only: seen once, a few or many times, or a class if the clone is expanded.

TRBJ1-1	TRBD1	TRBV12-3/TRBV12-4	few	CASSWDRGFDTEAFF	TGTGCCAGCAGTTGGGACAGGGGTTTTGACACTGAAGCTTTCTTT
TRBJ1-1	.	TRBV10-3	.	CAMRPPGGTEAFF	TGTGCCATGCGGCCCCCCGGGGGTACTGAAGCTTTCTTT
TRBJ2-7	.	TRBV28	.	CASRTRTDTYEQYF	TGTGCCAGCAGGACGAGGACAGACACCTACGAGCAGTACTTC
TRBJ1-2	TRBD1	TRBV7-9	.	CASSYVTGGYGYTF	TGTGCCAGCAGCTACGTAACAGGGGGCTATGGCTACACCTTC
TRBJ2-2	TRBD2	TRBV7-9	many	CASSSASGGNTGELFF	TGTGCCAGCAGCTCGGCTAGCGGGGGAAACACCGGGGAGCTGTTTTTT
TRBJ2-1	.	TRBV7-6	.	CASSPTPTGDYNEQFF	TGTGCCAGCAGCCCAACCCCCACAGGAGATTACAATGAGCAGTTCTTC
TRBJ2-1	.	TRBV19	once	CASSIEDYYNEQFF	TGTGCCAGTAGTATAGAAGACTATTACAATGAGCAGTTCTTC
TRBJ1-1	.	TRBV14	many	CASSQDIGRNTEAFF	TGTGCCAGCAGCCAAGATATTGGGAGAAACACTGAAGCTTTCTTT
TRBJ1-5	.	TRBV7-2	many	CASSPHRDQPQHF	TGTGCCAGCAGCCCCCACAGGGATCAGCCCCAGCATTTT
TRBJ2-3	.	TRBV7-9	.	CASSSGQTSTDTQYF	TGTGCCAGCAGCTCCGGACAGACTAGCACAGATACGCAGTATTTT
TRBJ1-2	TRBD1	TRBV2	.	CASSEAGTGAGGYTF	TGTGCCAGCAGTGAAGCTGGGACAGGGGCCGGCGGCTACACCTTC
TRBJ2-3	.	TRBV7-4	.	CASSLSSGLQDTQYF	TGTGCCAGCAGCTTAAGTTCGGGGCTACAGGATACGCAGTATTTT
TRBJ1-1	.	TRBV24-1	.	CATSEANTEAFF	TGTGCCACCAGTGAGGCGAACACTGAAGCTTTCTTT
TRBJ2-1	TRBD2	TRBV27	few	CASSRQRGGYNEQFF	TGTGCCAGCAGTAGGCAGCGGGGGGGATACAATGAGCAGTTCTTC
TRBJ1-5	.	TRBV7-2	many	CASSFTGYSNQPQHF	TGTGCCAGCAGCTTCACGGGGTATAGCAATCAGCCCCAGCATTTT
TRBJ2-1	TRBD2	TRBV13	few	CASSLTTSDYNEQFF	TGTGCCAGCAGCTTGACGACTAGCGACTACAATGAGCAGTTCTTC
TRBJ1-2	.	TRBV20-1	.	CSAERKGYGYTF	TGCAGTGCCGAACGCAAGGGGTATGGCTACACCTTC
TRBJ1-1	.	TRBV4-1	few	CASSQVGGPEAFF	TGCGCCAGCAGCCAAGTCGGCGGGCCTGAAGCTTTCTTT
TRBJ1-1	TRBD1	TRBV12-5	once	CASGLGVDREDDVNTEAFF	TGTGCTAGTGGTTTGGGGGTGGACAGGGAGGATGATGTGAACACTGAAGCTTTCTTT
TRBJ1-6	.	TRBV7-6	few	CASSSGRYNSPLHF	TGTGCCAGCAGCTCCGGACGGTATAATTCACCCCTCCACTTT
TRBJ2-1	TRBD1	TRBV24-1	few	CATSDPDRAAYNEQFF	TGTGCCACCAGTGATCCGGACAGGGCGGCCTACAATGAGCAGTTCTTC
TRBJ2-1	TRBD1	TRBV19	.	CASSMTGVIDEQFF	TGTGCCAGTAGTATGACAGGGGTGATTGATGAGCAGTTCTTC
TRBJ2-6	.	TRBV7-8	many	CASSWRSRAPGANVLTF	TGTGCCAGCAGCTGGAGGAGTCGGGCGCCTGGGGCCAACGTCCTGACTTTC
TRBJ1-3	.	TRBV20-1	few	CSARVSQGENTIYF	TGCAGTGCTAGAGTTTCACAGGGCGAAAACACCATATATTTT
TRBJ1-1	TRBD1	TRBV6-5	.	CASILDRGNTEAFF	TGTGCCAGCATCTTGGACAGGGGAAACACTGAAGCTTTCTTT
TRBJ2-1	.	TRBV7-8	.	CASSLARVIEQFF	TGTGCCAGCAGCTTAGCGCGGGTTATTGAGCAGTTCTTC
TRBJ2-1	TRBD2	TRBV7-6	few	CASSFYPAGYEQFF	TGTGCCAGCAGCTTCTATCCAGCGGGGTATGAGCAGTTCTTC
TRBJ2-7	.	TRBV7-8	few	CASSLNSGGQGPTQIF	TGTGCCAGCAGCTTAAACTCCGGCGGGCAGGGTCCCACTCAGATCTTC
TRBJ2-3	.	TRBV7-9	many	CASSDLTDTQYF	TGTGCCAGCAGTGACTTAACAGATACGCAGTATTTT
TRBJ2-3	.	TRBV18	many	CASSPPADTQYF	TGTGCCAGCAGCCCTCCAGCAGATACGCAGTATTTT
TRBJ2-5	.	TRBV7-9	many	CASSSLGWVRETQYF	TGTGCCAGCAGCTCACTAGGCTGGGTCCGGGAGACCCAGTACTTC
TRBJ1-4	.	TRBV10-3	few	CAISESRRKLFF	TGTGCCATCAGTGAGTCTAGAAGAAAACTGTTTTTT
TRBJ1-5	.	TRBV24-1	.	CATSDGTANQPQHF	TGTGCCACCAGTGATGGGACGGCCAATCAGCCCCAGCATTTT
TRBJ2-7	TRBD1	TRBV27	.	CASSSGTGSLEQYF	TGTGCCAGCAGTTCCGGGACAGGGAGTCTGGAGCAGTACTTC
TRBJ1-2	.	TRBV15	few	CATSRDPLVLYGYTF	TGTGCCACCAGCAGAGATCCCCTCGTCCTCTATGGCTACACCTTC
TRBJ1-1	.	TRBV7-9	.	CASSLAFRGNTEAFF	TGTGCCAGCAGCTTAGCGTTTCGGGGGAACACTGAAGCTTTCTTT
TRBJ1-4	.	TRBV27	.	CASSLRPTSLEKLFF	TGTGCCAGCAGTTTAAGACCCACAAGTCTTGAAAAACTGTTTTTT
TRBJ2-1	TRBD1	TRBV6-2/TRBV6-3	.	CASKNPGTGAYNEQFF	TGTGCCAGCAAAAACCCCGGGACAGGGGCGTACAATGAGCAGTTCTTC
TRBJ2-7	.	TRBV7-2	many	CASSLGAVYEQYF	TGTGCCAGCAGCTTAGGGGCAGTCTACGAGCAGTACTTC
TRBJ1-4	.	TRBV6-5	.	CASSNSELTNEKLFF	TGTGCCAGCAGCAACTCTGAGTTAACTAATGAAAAACTGTTTTTT
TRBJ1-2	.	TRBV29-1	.	CSSTGRDGYTF	TGCAGCTCGACAGGCAGGGATGGCTACACCTTC
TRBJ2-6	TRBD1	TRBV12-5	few	CASGFDRAHYSSGANVLTF	TGTGCTAGTGGTTTCGACAGGGCCCATTACAGCTCTGGGGCCAACGTCCTGACTTTC
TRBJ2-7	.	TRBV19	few	CASSIAGDEQYF	TGTGCCAGTAGTATAGCTGGAGACGAGCAGTACTTC
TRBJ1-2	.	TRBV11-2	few	CASSLDPGPTAGYTF	TGTGCCAGCAGCTTAGATCCCGGGCCCACCGCGGGCTACACCTTC
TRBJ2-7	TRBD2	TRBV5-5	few	CASSLVPSGDYEQYF	TGTGCCAGCAGCTTGGTACCCAGCGGGGACTACGAGCAGTACTTC
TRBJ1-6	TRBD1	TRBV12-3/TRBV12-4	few	CASSRTGTFDSPLHF	TGTGCCAGCAGTCGGACAGGGACATTTGATTCACCCCTCCACTTT
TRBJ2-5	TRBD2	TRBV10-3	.	CAISDWTSGGPKETQYF	TGTGCCATCAGTGACTGGACTAGCGGGGGGCCCAAAGAGACCCAGTACTTC
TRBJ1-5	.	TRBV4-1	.	CASSQLPGANQPQHF	TGCGCCAGCAGCCAGCTTCCAGGGGCGAATCAGCCCCAGCATTTT
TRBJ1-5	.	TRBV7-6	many	CASSLTHNSNQPQHF	TGTGCCAGCAGCTTAACCCATAATAGCAATCAGCCCCAGCATTTT
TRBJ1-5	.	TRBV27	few	CASGPRAQPQHF	TGTGCCAGCGGACCTAGGGCGCAGCCCCAGCATTTT
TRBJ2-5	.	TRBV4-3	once	CASSQEYGPEGTQYF	TGCGCCAGCAGCCAAGAGTACGGGCCTGAGGGGACCCAGTACTTC
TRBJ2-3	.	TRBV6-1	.	CASSEKKFRDTQYF	TGTGCCAGCAGTGAAAAAAAATTCAGAGATACGCAGTATTTT
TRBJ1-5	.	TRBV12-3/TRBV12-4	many	CASSLSQGISWSNQPQHF	TGTGCCAGCAGTTTATCGCAGGGGATAAGTTGGAGCAATCAGCCCCAGCATTTT
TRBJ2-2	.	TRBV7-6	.	CASSPGAGGGELFF	TGTGCCAGCAGCCCCGGGGCAGGTGGCGGGGAGCTGTTTTTT